This is a list of T cell receptor beta chains from one sample in a study of post-analysis software for immune sequencing data. In TCRdb, the PCR reads were re-called with MiXCR into one record per CDR3 protein. The sample yields roughly 180,000 distinct CDR3 sequences, 30% seen once. Sequences were obtained from blood. These receptors all come from a girl aged 10 to 17 with multiple sclerosis. CDR3s include the opening cysteine and the closing phenylalanine or tryptophan. Clone size is not always given. Where it is, it says once, few, many or a class for expanded clones.

clone size	V gene	CDR3 protein
many	TRBV12-3/TRBV12-4	CASSPRNSIRDDSPLHF
many	TRBV5-6	CASSTDSYGYTF
.	TRBV20-1	CSARWNGEKLFF
.	TRBV7-2	CASSLEPGNAGGYTF
.	TRBV10-2	CASRLGDWVMNTEAFF
many	TRBV5-6	CASSLGQAGNQPQHF
few	TRBV7-2	CASREGLAAYYEQYF
many	TRBV20-1	CSARASGTSGIGREQYF
.	TRBV12-3/TRBV12-4	CASSFEGARYF
.	TRBV29-1	CSVEEEGSRADTQYF
many	TRBV6-1	CASIPMGIRTDTQYF
many	TRBV20-1	CSATGQSGYTF
.	TRBV5-1	CASSGGQTNTEAFF
.	TRBV11-2	CASSLDSRGNEQFF
.	TRBV12-3/TRBV12-4	CASGIAGGPYNGQFF
few	TRBV11-3	CASSSGQGGANVLTF
.	TRBV5-1	CASSTDRVSEAFF
many	TRBV29-1	CSVRTGLAKNIQYF
.	TRBV29-1	CSVGTVLRETQYF
many	TRBV28	CASSLGTLGSYNEQFF
once	TRBV5-6	CASSVVGKYNEQFF
.	TRBV5-5	CASYERRARDGELFF
few	TRBV7-8	CASSLIGGTEAFF
many	TRBV29-1	CSVGGLGQPQHF
.	TRBV29-1	CSVSEQEWEKLFF
.	TRBV11-2	CASSLFPPRHNFRDTQYF
.	TRBV10-3	CAIKLAGADNEQFF
many	TRBV10-3	CAISGPGSAWGEQYF
.	TRBV7-2	CASSNKGNEQFF
many	TRBV9	CASSGSGEWDEQFF
many	TRBV18	CASSEQGLNTEAFF
.	TRBV3-1	CASSLGTSGMGEQYF
.	TRBV29-1	CSVDIYTGELFF
many	TRBV18	CASSPQSGFGRANQPQHF
many	TRBV12-3/TRBV12-4	CASSPRDRGYGYTF
few	TRBV7-7	CASSSGGLTNNEQFF
.	TRBV7-9	CASSHDRVRAQGGQPQHF
.	TRBV28	CASSLLGSGSPLHF
many	TRBV10-3	CAISESPPGTQYF
many	TRBV10-3	CATTQTSGSGNEQFF
many	TRBV29-1	CSVEEGQGAGETQYF
many	TRBV7-8	CASNSNGGVLSSYNEQFF
many	TRBV7-9	CASSSPGWGETQYF
many	TRBV29-1	CSVEDTSRRGPGSYNEQFF
.	TRBV6-4	CASNENSDSYNEQYF
.	TRBV5-1	CASSFSSGAFNEQYF